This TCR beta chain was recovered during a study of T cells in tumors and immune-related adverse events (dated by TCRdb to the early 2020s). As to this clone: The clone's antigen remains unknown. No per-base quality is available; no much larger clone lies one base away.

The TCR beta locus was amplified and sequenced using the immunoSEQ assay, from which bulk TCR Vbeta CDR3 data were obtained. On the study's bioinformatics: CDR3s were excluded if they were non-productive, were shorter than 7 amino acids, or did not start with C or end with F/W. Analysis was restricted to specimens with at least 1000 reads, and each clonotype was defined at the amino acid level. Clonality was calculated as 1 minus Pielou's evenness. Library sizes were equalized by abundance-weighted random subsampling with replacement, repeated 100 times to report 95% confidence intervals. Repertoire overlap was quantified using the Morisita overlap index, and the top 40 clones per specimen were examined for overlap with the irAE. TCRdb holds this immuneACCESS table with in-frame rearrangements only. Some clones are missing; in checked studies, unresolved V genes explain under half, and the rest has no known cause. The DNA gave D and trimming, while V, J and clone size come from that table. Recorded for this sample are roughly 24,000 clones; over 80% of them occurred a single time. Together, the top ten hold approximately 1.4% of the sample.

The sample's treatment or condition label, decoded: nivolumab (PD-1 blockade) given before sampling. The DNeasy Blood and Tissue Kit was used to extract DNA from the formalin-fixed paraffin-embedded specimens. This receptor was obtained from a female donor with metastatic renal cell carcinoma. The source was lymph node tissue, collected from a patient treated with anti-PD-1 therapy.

DNA sequence: TGCAGCTTCAAAGGTTACCTGGAGCAGTTCTTC. The resulting protein is CSFKGYLEQFF. The chain joins TRBV29-1 to TRBJ2-1, with the D gene not clear enough to name. As encoded in the germline V gene, CDR1 is SQVTM while CDR2 is ANQGSEA. V is cut by 8 bases and J by 10 bases, and the space between the germline ends is 15 bases. From the cysteine up to the phenylalanine, the CDR3 has a length of 11 residues. This entry keeps only the CDR3 DNA: 33 bases, framed from base 1.